This TCR beta chain emerged from a study of blood T cell repertoires in COVID-19. Study-level information: Sources were T cells, B-cell-depleted T cells, or PBMCs; the material itself was cDNA or gDNA.

Germline trimming cut 8 bases from V and 3 bases from J; bases unmatched to any gene: 15. The CDR3 extends over 16 amino acids. From germline, CDR1 is MNHEY and CDR2 SMNVEV (reference sequence). Profiled with immunoSEQ multiplex PCR; TCRdb holds only in-frame clones, not every one. The sample includes hundreds of thousands of clones, 65% to 90% of them seen just once. The clonotype originates from a woman between 50 and 59 years old with acute or convalescent COVID-19. Sequences were obtained from peripheral blood. The chain uses TRBV27 and TRBJ2-7, with TRBD1 identical over 8 bases. The CDR3 DNA reads TGTGCCAGCGCTTACCTTAGACAGGGGACTTTCTACGAGCAGTACTTC. It specifies CASAYLRQGTFYEQYF.